This is a list of T cell receptor beta chains from one sample in a study of response to subunit inactivated influenza vaccine. In TCRdb, the RT-PCR reads were re-called with MiXCR into one record per CDR3 protein. The sample shows a few hundred thousand distinct CDR3 sequences, 12% to 15% of them seen only once. The material was PBMCs from blood, obtained 11 to 12 days after vaccination. Source of these receptors: a man aged 45-65 years who received an inactivated influenza vaccine. Each CDR3 is given with its conserved first and last residue. A D gene is named only where the DNA matches it firmly. The size field is filled for only some rows; it gives once, few, many or a size class.

d_call,v_call,clone_size,j_call,cdr3_aa,cdr3_nt
.,TRBV7-2,.,TRBJ2-1,CASSLDSTGPYNEQFF,TGTGCCAGCAGCTTAGACTCGACGGGACCCTACAATGAGCAGTTCTTC
.,TRBV14,.,TRBJ2-4,CASSQGYPSAKNIQYF,TGTGCCAGCAGCCAAGGGTACCCCTCAGCCAAAAACATTCAGTACTTC
.,TRBV14,.,TRBJ2-5,CASSQDSSRAETQYF,TGTGCCAGCAGCCAAGACTCTTCCCGAGCAGAGACCCAGTACTTC
.,TRBV7-6,few,TRBJ2-1,CASSPGAGLEFEQFF,TGTGCCAGCAGCCCGGGGGCAGGGCTCGAATTTGAGCAGTTCTTC
.,TRBV27,few,TRBJ1-5,CASSRWGQPQHF,TGTGCCAGCAGTCGGTGGGGTCAGCCCCAGCATTTT
.,TRBV10-1,few,TRBJ2-1,CASSESGGFSYNEQFF,TGCGCCAGCAGTGAGTCAGGGGGATTCTCCTACAATGAGCAGTTCTTC
.,TRBV12-3/TRBV12-4,many,TRBJ2-7,CASSFRGAYEQYF,TGTGCCAGCAGCTTCCGAGGGGCCTACGAGCAGTACTTC
TRBD2,TRBV6-5,.,TRBJ2-2,CASSSSGGRNTGELFF,TGTGCCAGCAGTTCCAGCGGGGGGCGGAACACCGGGGAGCTGTTTTTT
TRBD2,TRBV7-9,few,TRBJ2-4,CASSRPGLAGGPSIQYF,TGTGCCAGCAGCCGTCCGGGACTAGCGGGAGGGCCTAGCATTCAGTACTTC
TRBD2,TRBV4-2,many,TRBJ2-1,CASSQEVLAGGNYNEQFF,TGTGCCAGCAGCCAAGAGGTACTAGCGGGGGGGAACTACAATGAGCAGTTCTTC
.,TRBV20-1,few,TRBJ2-3,CSANNPQGTSTDTQYF,TGCAGTGCCAATAATCCTCAGGGAACTAGCACAGATACGCAGTATTTT
TRBD2,TRBV5-1,many,TRBJ2-5,CASSLEGSGRAGKTQYF,TGCGCCAGCAGCTTGGAAGGTAGCGGGAGAGCCGGGAAGACCCAGTACTTC
TRBD1,TRBV6-4,few,TRBJ1-2,CASRPWTGMNYGYTF,TGTGCCAGCAGACCGTGGACAGGGATGAACTATGGCTACACCTTC
.,TRBV3-1,many,TRBJ1-2,CASSRQKLGYTF,TGTGCCAGCAGCCGACAAAAACTTGGCTACACCTTC
TRBD2,TRBV11-2,few,TRBJ2-7,CASSLGGQTGTIYYEQYF,TGTGCCAGCAGCTTAGGAGGGCAGACCGGGACTATTTACTACGAGCAGTACTTC
.,TRBV2,few,TRBJ1-5,CASSAEGLAQPQHF,TGTGCCAGCAGCGCCGAGGGTCTCGCTCAGCCCCAGCATTTT
.,TRBV7-9,.,TRBJ2-5,CASSPPAPRGDQETQYF,TGTGCCAGCAGCCCCCCAGCTCCGCGCGGGGACCAAGAGACCCAGTACTTC
.,TRBV24-1,.,TRBJ1-2,CATSDTSDESNYGYTF,TGTGCCACCAGTGATACGTCCGATGAGTCTAACTATGGCTACACCTTC
.,TRBV23-1,once,TRBJ2-3,CASSRKQQGPLRYF,TGCGCCAGCAGTCGCAAACAACAGGGACCTTTGCGGTATTTT
.,TRBV28,few,TRBJ2-2,CASSLGINTGELFF,TGTGCCAGCAGTTTAGGGATTAACACCGGGGAGCTGTTTTTT
TRBD1,TRBV15,few,TRBJ2-4,CATSVGTGGSLAKNIQYF,TGTGCCACCAGCGTCGGGACAGGGGGCTCCTTAGCCAAAAACATTCAGTACTTC
.,TRBV7-6,few,TRBJ1-3,CASTNLLGAAGNTIYF,TGTGCCAGCACCAACCTGTTGGGGGCTGCTGGAAACACCATATATTTT
.,TRBV24-1,few,TRBJ1-2,CATSDLNAYGGYTF,TGTGCCACCAGTGATTTGAACGCTTACGGGGGCTACACCTTC
.,TRBV5-1,many,TRBJ2-3,CASSFGTPPDTQYF,TGCGCCAGCAGCTTCGGGACCCCCCCAGATACGCAGTATTTT
TRBD1,TRBV11-1,.,TRBJ2-7,CASSLTRGRGYEQYF,TGTGCCAGCAGCTTGACGAGGGGGCGCGGCTACGAGCAGTACTTC
TRBD1,TRBV12-3/TRBV12-4,few,TRBJ2-2,CASSLVTTGGFDTGELFF,TGTGCCAGCAGTTTAGTTACGACAGGGGGTTTTGACACCGGGGAGCTGTTTTTT
.,TRBV18,.,TRBJ1-2,CASSPAPYSTGLANYGYTF,TGTGCCAGCTCACCAGCTCCGTACTCGACAGGCTTAGCTAACTATGGCTACACCTTC
.,TRBV7-8,few,TRBJ1-3,CASSMGRRPGNTIYF,TGTGCCAGCAGCATGGGCAGGCGACCTGGAAACACCATATATTTT
TRBD1,TRBV18,few,TRBJ2-2,CASSRQGDTGELFF,TGTGCCAGCTCACGACAGGGCGACACCGGGGAGCTGTTTTTT
TRBD2,TRBV7-9,few,TRBJ2-7,CASSPRLAGGEQYF,TGTGCCAGCAGCCCAAGACTAGCGGGAGGCGAGCAGTACTTC
.,TRBV4-1,few,TRBJ1-6,CASSQDPYSPLHF,TGCGCCAGCAGCCAAGATCCCTATTCACCCCTCCACTTT
TRBD2,TRBV11-1,few,TRBJ2-1,CASSLGLAGGPLSNEQFF,TGTGCCAGCAGCTTAGGACTAGCGGGAGGCCCTCTGAGCAATGAGCAGTTCTTC
TRBD1,TRBV20-1,.,TRBJ1-2,CSARDQLWTGNYGYTF,TGCAGTGCTAGAGATCAGCTTTGGACAGGGAACTATGGCTACACCTTC
TRBD1,TRBV6-1,.,TRBJ2-7,CASSPTHRGKGYEQYF,TGTGCCAGCAGCCCCACTCACAGGGGTAAAGGTTACGAGCAGTACTTC
.,TRBV7-9,few,TRBJ1-5,CASSLYQDQPQHF,TGTGCCAGCAGCTTATATCAGGATCAGCCCCAGCATTTT
.,TRBV5-5,.,TRBJ2-2,CASSLGSGETGELFF,TGTGCCAGCAGCTTGGGTTCGGGGGAGACCGGGGAGCTGTTTTTT